The rows below give T cell receptor beta chains drawn from one sample of a study of human T cells and chemical hapten exposure. TCRdb re-called the RACE reads with MiXCR, one entry per CDR3 protein. The sample holds approximately 80,000 distinct CDR3 sequences, roughly a tenth seen once. The sample here was whole blood, taken in connection with sensitization to the hapten diphenylcyclopropenone (DPC). Receptors originate from a woman between 45 and 65 years old with alopecia areata. Some clones in this sample may be carry-over from other donors' samples. CDR3s include the opening cysteine and the closing phenylalanine or tryptophan. Fields, in order: V gene, D gene, clone size, J gene, CDR3 DNA, CDR3 protein. The D gene is left open where the match is weak. The listing skips clone size in some rows; elsewhere it reads once, few, many or a size class.

TRBV7-2,-,few,TRBJ2-1,TGTGCCAGCAGCCAAGGTCCCAGTAACAATGAGCAGTTCTTC,CASSQGPSNNEQFF
TRBV5-4,TRBD2,few,TRBJ2-1,TGTGCCAGCAGCTTGCGGGGGGGAGGTGTTACAATAAACAATGAGCAGTTCTTC,CASSLRGGGVTINNEQFF
TRBV15,-,-,TRBJ2-3,TGTGCCACCAGCAGCCAACGATCGAGCACAGATACGCAGTATTTT,CATSSQRSSTDTQYF
TRBV20-1,-,few,TRBJ1-1,TGCAGTGCTCCTATGAACACTGAAGCTTTCTTT,CSAPMNTEAFF
TRBV29-1,TRBD2,-,TRBJ2-5,TGCAGCGTTAGCGGGAGAGCTAACCAAGAGACCCAGTACTTC,CSVSGRANQETQYF
TRBV7-2,-,-,TRBJ1-2,TGTGCCAGCAGCACAGACGGGCGCCGGGGCTACACCTTC,CASSTDGRRGYTF
TRBV6-2/TRBV6-3,TRBD2,many,TRBJ2-1,TGTGCCAGCAGTTCGTCTTTAGGGGCGGGGGGCCACAATGAGCAGTTCTTC,CASSSSLGAGGHNEQFF
TRBV7-2,TRBD2,few,TRBJ2-1,TGTGCCAGCAGCCTCCGGACTAGCGGGGGCCCTTGGAATGAGCAGTTCTTC,CASSLRTSGGPWNEQFF
TRBV11-2,TRBD1,-,TRBJ2-3,TGTGCCAGCAGTAGCTCCGGGACAGGGGATGGAGATACGCAGTATTTT,CASSSSGTGDGDTQYF
TRBV28,-,many,TRBJ1-1,TGTGCCAGCAGGGTCGCGAACACTGAAGCTTTCTTT,CASRVANTEAFF
TRBV20-1,TRBD1,many,TRBJ2-7,TGCAGTCCTGGACAGGCTTCCTACGAGCAGTACTTC,CSPGQASYEQYF
TRBV7-3,-,many,TRBJ2-6,TGTGCCAGCAGCTTCGGGACGTCACTAAGCTCTGGGGCCAACGTCCTGACTTTC,CASSFGTSLSSGANVLTF
TRBV6-6,TRBD1,-,TRBJ2-2,TGTGCCAGCAACCCACAGGGGGAGTTCACCGGGGAGCTGTTTTTT,CASNPQGEFTGELFF
TRBV28,TRBD2,many,TRBJ2-7,TGTGCCAGCAGGTCTTCCGGGACTAGCGGGACGTGGGAGCAGTACTTC,CASRSSGTSGTWEQYF
TRBV19,-,-,TRBJ2-1,TGTGCCAGTAGTGGGTTTTTCGACAATGAGCAGTTCTTC,CASSGFFDNEQFF
TRBV5-1,-,many,TRBJ1-2,TGCGCCAGCAGTGAGCAACCTTCTAACTATGGCTACACCTTC,CASSEQPSNYGYTF
TRBV30,TRBD1,-,TRBJ2-4,TGTGCCTGGAGTGTGGGGGACAGTCCCAACATTCAGTACTTC,CAWSVGDSPNIQYF
TRBV27,-,many,TRBJ2-6,TGTGCCAGCAGTTGGCACAGCAGCTCTGGGGCCAACGTCCTGACTTTC,CASSWHSSSGANVLTF
TRBV19,-,many,TRBJ2-1,TGTGCCAGTAGCCCGGGCCCTTCGTGGGGCAATGAGCAGTTCTTC,CASSPGPSWGNEQFF
TRBV6-1,-,-,TRBJ1-5,TGTGCCAGCAGTGGGTCTGGAGGCTCAGGAAATCAGCCCCAGCATTTT,CASSGSGGSGNQPQHF
TRBV7-3,TRBD2,many,TRBJ2-4,TGTGCCAGCAGCCCAACGACTAGCTTGGGAGCCAAAAACATTCAGTACTTC,CASSPTTSLGAKNIQYF
TRBV5-4,TRBD2,-,TRBJ2-5,TGTGCCAGCAGCCGCCAGACTAGCCCTGAGACCCAGTACTTC,CASSRQTSPETQYF
TRBV5-4,-,-,TRBJ2-1,TGTGCCAGCAGCTTGGGTAGGGGTGTCGACAATGAGCAGTTCTTC,CASSLGRGVDNEQFF
TRBV15,-,-,TRBJ2-7,TGTGCCACCAGCAGAGTGGACCCATCCTACGAGCAGTACTTC,CATSRVDPSYEQYF
TRBV7-2,-,many,TRBJ2-3,TGTGCCAGCAGCTTGGCCATCTCTCAGTACACAGATACGCAGTATTTT,CASSLAISQYTDTQYF
TRBV6-5,-,-,TRBJ2-3,TGTGCCAGCAGTTACGTGGGGGGCAGCACAGATACGCAGTATTTT,CASSYVGGSTDTQYF
TRBV6-4,-,few,TRBJ1-3,TGTGCCAGCAGTGCCAACTCTGGAAACACCATATATTTT,CASSANSGNTIYF
TRBV18,-,many,TRBJ1-4,TGTGCCAGCTCACCGTCCGCCCGGGGCGAAAAACTGTTTTTT,CASSPSARGEKLFF
TRBV4-1,TRBD2,many,TRBJ2-2,TGCGCCAGCAGCCAACGGGGGGCCGGGGAGCTGTTTTTT,CASSQRGAGELFF
TRBV5-1,-,-,TRBJ2-3,TGCGCCAGCAGCTTGGCGGACACAGATACGCAGTATTTT,CASSLADTDTQYF
TRBV6-2/TRBV6-3,-,few,TRBJ2-7,TGTGCCAGCAGTGACGCTAGTTCCTACGAGCAGTACTTC,CASSDASSYEQYF
TRBV6-1,TRBD1,-,TRBJ1-2,TGTGCCAGCAGTCCGGGGACAGGGGGTAACTATGGCTACACCTTC,CASSPGTGGNYGYTF
TRBV27,TRBD2,few,TRBJ2-3,TGTGCCAGCAACCAGCGGGGGCTCACAGATACGCAGTATTTT,CASNQRGLTDTQYF
TRBV28,-,few,TRBJ1-1,TGTGCCAGCATTAGAGGGAACACTGAAGCTTTCTTT,CASIRGNTEAFF
TRBV6-2/TRBV6-3,-,-,TRBJ1-5,TGTGCCAGCAGTTACATGGGGGGAACGGCCAATCAGCCCCAGCATTTT,CASSYMGGTANQPQHF
TRBV5-1,TRBD2,-,TRBJ2-3,TGCGCCAGCAGCTTGGCCGGACTAGCGGGAGATACGCAGTATTTT,CASSLAGLAGDTQYF
TRBV20-1,TRBD1,-,TRBJ2-7,TGCAGTGCTGTAAGAGGGGGCCACGAGCAGTACTTC,CSAVRGGHEQYF
TRBV5-1,-,few,TRBJ2-5,TGCGCCAGCAGCGCTGCTAGTACTGAAGAGACCCAGTACTTC,CASSAASTEETQYF
TRBV29-1,TRBD2,few,TRBJ2-7,TGCAGCGTTGTTGGGCTAGCGGGCGTCTCTCTCTACGAGCAGTACTTC,CSVVGLAGVSLYEQYF
TRBV6-4,-,few,TRBJ1-2,TGTGCCAGCAGTGCGTCGCGCGGGGCCTATGGCTACACCTTC,CASSASRGAYGYTF
TRBV2,-,many,TRBJ1-1,TGTGCCATCTCCCAGGGGATGAACACTGAAGCTTTCTTT,CAISQGMNTEAFF